This T cell receptor (beta chain) was sequenced for a study of CD4 T cell repertoires in COVID-19 (dated by TCRdb to the early 2020s). Broadly, across the study: For cross-reactivity analysis, CFSE-low cells were expanded with IL-2 for less than twelve days and were then relabeled and restimulated with spike proteins from other coronaviruses. The study characterized naturally processed CD4+ T cell responses to SARS-CoV-2 spike and nucleoprotein in COVID-19-recovered individuals, using TCR Vbeta sequencing to assess clonal composition. In a few recovered individuals, the researchers analyzed the TCR Vbeta repertoire of SARS-CoV-2-reactive T cells at the subset level.

The germline V gene sets CDR1 to SGHNT and CDR2 to YENEEA. From its cysteine to its phenylalanine, the CDR3 spans 13 amino acids. This entry keeps only the CDR3 DNA: 39 bases, framed from base 1. Trimming takes 2 bases from V and 6 bases from J, and the germline ends sit 8 bases apart. Notes on this clone: Its antigen specificity is not known. Qualities for individual bases were not recorded, and no much larger clone is one base off.

Library method: the immunoSEQ multiplex PCR assay. Processing in the source paper ran as follows. To quantify how much the repertoires of different subsets overlapped, the Chao-Jaccard similarity index was used along with counts of shared clonotypes. TCRdb carries this immuneACCESS record with in-frame sequences only. Its versions omit some clonotypes, under half of them owing to an unresolved V gene in the studies checked, with the rest unexplained. The V and J calls and clone size were taken over from that table, and D and trimming were inferred from the DNA. The sample data list fewer than 100,000 clones, and about 83% of these were observed just once. Approximately 0.6% of the sample comes from the top ten. Results the study describes overall, beyond this receptor: Consistent with cross-reactivity, between about 6 and 25% of SARS-CoV-2 clonotypes also showed up in secondary cultures stimulated with SARS-CoV and/or HKU1 spike. Several of the most expanded SARS-CoV-2-reactive clonotypes were present in two or all three memory subsets, which suggests intraclonal diversification.

The sample's time point, from its label and the paper: sample from a COVID-19-recovered individual after infection. Patients who had recovered from mild-to-severe COVID-19 served as donors. Memory T cell samples that were not cultured went straight to sequencing right after ex vivo isolation. CD4+ total memory, central memory, effector memory and circulating T follicular helper cells were isolated from peripheral blood mononuclear cells. Recombination joined TRBV11-3 with TRBJ2-1, with the D gene uncertain. This sequence was found in a human donor who had COVID-19. This specimen consisted of CD4+ T cells from peripheral blood, obtained after recovery from COVID-19. The CDR3 sequence is CASSLNAFNEQFF. The DNA sequence is as follows: TGTGCCAGCAGCTTAAACGCCTTCAATGAGCAGTTCTTC.